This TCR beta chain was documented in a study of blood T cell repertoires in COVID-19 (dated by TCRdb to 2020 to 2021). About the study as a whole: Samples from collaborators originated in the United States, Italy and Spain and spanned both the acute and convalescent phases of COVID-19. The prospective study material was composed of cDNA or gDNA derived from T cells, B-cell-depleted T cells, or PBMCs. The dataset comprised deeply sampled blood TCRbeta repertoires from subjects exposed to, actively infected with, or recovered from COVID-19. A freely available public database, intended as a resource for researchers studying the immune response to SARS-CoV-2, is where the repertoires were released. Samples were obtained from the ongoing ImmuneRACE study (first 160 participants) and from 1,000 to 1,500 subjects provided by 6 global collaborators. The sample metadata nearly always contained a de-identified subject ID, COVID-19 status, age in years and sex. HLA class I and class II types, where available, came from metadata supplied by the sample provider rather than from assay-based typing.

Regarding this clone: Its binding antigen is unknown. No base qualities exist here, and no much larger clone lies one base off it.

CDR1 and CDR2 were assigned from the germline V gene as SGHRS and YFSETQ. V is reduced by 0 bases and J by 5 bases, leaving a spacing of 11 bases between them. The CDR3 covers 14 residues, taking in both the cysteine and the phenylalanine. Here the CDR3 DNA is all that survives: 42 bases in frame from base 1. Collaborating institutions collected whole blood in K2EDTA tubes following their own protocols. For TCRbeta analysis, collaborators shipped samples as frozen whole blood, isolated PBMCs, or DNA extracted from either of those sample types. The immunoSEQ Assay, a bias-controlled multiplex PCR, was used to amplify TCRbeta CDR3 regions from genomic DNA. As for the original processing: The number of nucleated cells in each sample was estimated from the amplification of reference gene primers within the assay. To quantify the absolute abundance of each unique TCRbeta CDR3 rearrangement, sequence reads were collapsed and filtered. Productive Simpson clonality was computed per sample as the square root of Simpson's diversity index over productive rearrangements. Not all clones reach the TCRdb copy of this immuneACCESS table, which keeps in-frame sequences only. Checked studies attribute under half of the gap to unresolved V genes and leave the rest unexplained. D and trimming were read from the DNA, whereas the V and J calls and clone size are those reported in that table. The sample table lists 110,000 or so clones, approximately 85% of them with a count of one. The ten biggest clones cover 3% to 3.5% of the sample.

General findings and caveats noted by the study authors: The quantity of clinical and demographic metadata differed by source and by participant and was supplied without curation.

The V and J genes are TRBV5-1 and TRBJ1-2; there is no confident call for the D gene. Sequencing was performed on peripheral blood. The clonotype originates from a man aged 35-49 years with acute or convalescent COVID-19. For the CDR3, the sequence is CASSLGRSSYGYTF. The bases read TGCGCCAGCAGCTTGGGCAGGTCCTCATATGGCTACACCTTC.